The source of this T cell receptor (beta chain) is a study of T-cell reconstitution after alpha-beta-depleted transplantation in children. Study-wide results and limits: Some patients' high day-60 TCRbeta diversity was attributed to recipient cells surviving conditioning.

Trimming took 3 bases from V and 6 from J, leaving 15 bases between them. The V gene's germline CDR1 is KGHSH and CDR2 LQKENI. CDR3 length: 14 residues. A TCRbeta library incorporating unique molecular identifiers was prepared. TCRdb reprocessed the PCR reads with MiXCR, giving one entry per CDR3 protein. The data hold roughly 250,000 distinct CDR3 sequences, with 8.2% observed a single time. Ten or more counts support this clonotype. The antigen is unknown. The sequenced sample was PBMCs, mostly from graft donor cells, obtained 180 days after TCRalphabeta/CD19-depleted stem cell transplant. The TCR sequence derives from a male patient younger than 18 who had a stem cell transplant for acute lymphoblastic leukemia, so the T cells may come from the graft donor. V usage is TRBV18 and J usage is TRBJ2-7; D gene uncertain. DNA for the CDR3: TGTGCCAGCTCACCCTCCCCACCCTTCGGCGAGCAGTACTTC. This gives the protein CASSPSPPFGEQYF.